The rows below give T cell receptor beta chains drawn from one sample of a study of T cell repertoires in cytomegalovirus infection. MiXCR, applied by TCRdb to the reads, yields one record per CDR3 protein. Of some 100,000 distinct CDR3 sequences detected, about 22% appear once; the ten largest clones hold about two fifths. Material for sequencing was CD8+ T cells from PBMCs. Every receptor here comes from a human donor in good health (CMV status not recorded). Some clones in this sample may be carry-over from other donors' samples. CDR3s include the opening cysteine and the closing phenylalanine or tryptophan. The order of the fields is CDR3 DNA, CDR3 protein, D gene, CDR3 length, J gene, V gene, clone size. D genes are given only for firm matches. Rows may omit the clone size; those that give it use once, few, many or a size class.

TGTGCCAGCAGCCCTCATAGCGGGACCAACACCGGGGAGCTGTTTTTT | CASSPHSGTNTGELFF | TRBD2 | 16 | TRBJ2-2 | TRBV11-3 | once
TGTGCCAGCAGCTCTTTTGACAGATCGACTGAAGCTTTCTTT | CASSSFDRSTEAFF | - | 14 | TRBJ1-1 | TRBV7-8 | many
TGTGCCAGCAGTATGGGACCCGAGGAGACCCAGTACTTC | CASSMGPEETQYF | - | 13 | TRBJ2-5 | TRBV28 | -
TGTGCCAGCAGCTTAGTTGTCAGGGTTGACGAGCAGTACTTC | CASSLVVRVDEQYF | - | 14 | TRBJ2-7 | TRBV7-8 | -
TGTGCCAGCAGCTTAACGGTACAGGTCAATCAGCCCCAGCATTTT | CASSLTVQVNQPQHF | - | 15 | TRBJ1-5 | TRBV7-8 | many
TGTGCCAGCAGCTTGCTGAGGGATGGGGCCAACGTCCTGACTTTC | CASSLLRDGANVLTF | - | 15 | TRBJ2-6 | TRBV7-2 | many
TGTGCCAGCAGAACAGGGTTTAGCTCCTACGAGCAGTACTTC | CASRTGFSSYEQYF | - | 14 | TRBJ2-7 | TRBV11-3 | many
TGTGCCAGCAGCTTAGACGCGTGGGAAGGTACGGAGACCCAGTACTTC | CASSLDAWEGTETQYF | - | 16 | TRBJ2-5 | TRBV11-2 | many
TGTGCCAGCAGCTTATCTAGCGGGAGGGCCGCTGAGCAGTTCTTC | CASSLSSGRAAEQFF | TRBD2 | 15 | TRBJ2-1 | TRBV7-9 | -
TGCAGTGCTAGTGGCGGGGGCGGTCAGCCCCAGCATTTT | CSASGGGGQPQHF | - | 13 | TRBJ1-5 | TRBV20-1 | many
TGCGCCAGCAGCCAAGGGGGCTATGAAGCTTTCTTT | CASSQGGYEAFF | TRBD1 | 12 | TRBJ1-1 | TRBV5-1 | -
TGTGCCAGCAGCTTGTTTCCCGTTCTGAACACTGAAGCTTTCTTT | CASSLFPVLNTEAFF | - | 15 | TRBJ1-1 | TRBV5-4 | -
TGTGCCAGCAGTCCCCCAGGGCCCCAGCATTTT | CASSPPGPQHF | - | 11 | TRBJ1-5 | TRBV28 | -
TGCGCCAGCAGCGTCATCGCCGGGACAGGTTTCTACAATGAGCAGTTCTTC | CASSVIAGTGFYNEQFF | TRBD1 | 17 | TRBJ2-1 | TRBV4-1 | -
TGTGCCAGCAGCTACCGCCGGGACCCGAGGGAAGGTGAGCAGTTCTTC | CASSYRRDPREGEQFF | - | 16 | TRBJ2-1 | TRBV7-2 | -